A single sample gave rise to the 3 T cell receptor beta chains below, sequenced in a study of blood T cells in healthy people across ages. A second PCR of 7 to 11 cycles used a sample-barcoded 5' primer and a J-beta primer mix. TCRdb redid the calling of the 5' RACE reads with MiXCR, one entry per CDR3 protein. The sample records about 1 million distinct CDR3 sequences, 40% to 50% being singletons. The sequenced material came from blood. The origin of the receptors is a woman aged 55-69 years in good health.

This clonotype appeared once. The chain carries TRBV5-1 and TRBJ2-5; a possible D gene is TRBD2 (6 bases). This CDR3 region has 15 residues. The V end was cut by 3 bases, the J end by 5 bases, with 17 bases between. The germline V gene has CDR1 SGHRS and CDR2 YFSETQ. The CDR3, as DNA: TGCGCCAGCAGCTACGGGGGAGGTCCGGGGGAGACCCAGTACTTC. The encoded protein is CASSYGGGPGETQYF.

This clonotype was observed a handful of times. V is TRBV28 and J is TRBJ2-7; 9 bases align to TRBD1. Germline assignment: CDR1 MDHEN and CDR2 SYDVKM. CDR3 size: 15 residues. V shed 3 bases and J 3 bases; nucleotides not matched to a gene: 6. CDR3: CASSFVDRGDYEQYF. CDR3 sequence (DNA): TGTGCCAGCAGTTTCGTTGACAGGGGGGACTACGAGCAGTACTTC.

This clonotype was seen a handful of times. This chain uses TRBV3-1 with TRBJ2-1, with 16 bases matching TRBD2. The CDR3 spans 18 residues. CDR1 is LGHDT and CDR2 is YNNKEL in the germline V gene (reference sequence). V lost 4 bases and J lost 2; bases outside the gene matches: 5. CDR3: CASSPGTSGRAPYNEQFF. Here the CDR3 DNA reads TGTGCCAGCAGCCCCGGGACTAGCGGGAGGGCCCCCTACAATGAGCAGTTCTTC.